The following is a TCR beta chain sequence with its context. Antigen: not known. This entry belongs to a study of healthy donors' naive CD4 and CD8 T cells. V gave up 6 bases and J gave up 3 bases, with 17 bases separating them. This CDR3 is 15 amino acids long. Germline-derived CDR1 and CDR2 are MNHEY and SVGEGT. Study-wide points: CDR3 charge plus V and J genes appeared to account for roughly 13% of CD4/CD8 variance. Most V and J genes were reportedly biased between naive CD4+ and CD8+ cells.

Each TCR library used roughly 0.45 ug of total RNA and a linear amplification protocol. TCRdb itself ran the reads through MiXCR, one entry per CDR3 protein. The repertoire holds approximately 180,000 distinct CDR3 sequences, with about 74% as singletons. The source is a pool of human donors in good health; the sample pools cells from several healthy donors. The material sequenced was naive CD4+ and CD8+ T cells sorted from blood, pooled from several donors. The genes are TRBV6-2 or TRBV6-3 and TRBJ1-1; D is unresolved. CDR3 nucleotide sequence: TGTGCCAGCAGCCGACCGGGAAGCGGGGACACTGAAGCTTTCTTT. As protein: CASSRPGSGDTEAFF.